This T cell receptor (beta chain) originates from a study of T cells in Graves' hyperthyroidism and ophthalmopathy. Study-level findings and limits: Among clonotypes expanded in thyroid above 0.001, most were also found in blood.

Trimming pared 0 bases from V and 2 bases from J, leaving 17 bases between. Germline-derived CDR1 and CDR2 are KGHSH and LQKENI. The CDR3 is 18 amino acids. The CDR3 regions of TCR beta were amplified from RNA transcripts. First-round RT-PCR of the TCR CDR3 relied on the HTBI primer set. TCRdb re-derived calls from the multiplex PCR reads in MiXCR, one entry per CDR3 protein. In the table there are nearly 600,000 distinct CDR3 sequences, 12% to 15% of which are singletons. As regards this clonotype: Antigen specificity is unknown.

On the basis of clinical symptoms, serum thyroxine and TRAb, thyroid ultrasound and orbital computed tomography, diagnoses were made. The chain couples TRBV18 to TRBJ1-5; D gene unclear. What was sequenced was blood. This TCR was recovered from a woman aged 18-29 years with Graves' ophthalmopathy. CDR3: CASSPPGLSGGGNQPQHF. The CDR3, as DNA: TGTGCCAGCTCACCACCGGGCTTATCAGGAGGAGGCAATCAGCCCCAGCATTTT. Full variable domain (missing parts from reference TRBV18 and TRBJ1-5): NAGVMQNPRHLVRRRGQEARLRCSPMKGHSHVYWYRQLPEEGLKFMVYLQKENIIDESGMPKERFSAEFPKEGPSILRIQQVVRGDSAAYFCASSPPGLSGGGNQPQHFGDGTRLSIL.